This T cell receptor beta chain was captured in a study of CD8+ T cells in alopecia areata. Study background: Oral tofacitinib (5 to 10 mg twice daily) was administered to treated patients. The study's findings and limits: More clonal than normal scalp was lesional scalp, particularly alopecia totalis/universalis.

V was cut by 6 bases and J by 3 bases, with 11 bases left in between. Germline V lookup: CDR1 SEHNR, CDR2 FQNEAQ (reference sequence). This CDR3 has 13 residues. This clone has just a few counts. Its specificity is not known. Lesional scalp tissue (obtained by punch biopsy) and peripheral blood were collected from alopecia areata patients. Separation by sorting yielded CD4+ and CD8+ T cells from PBMCs. In each case, RNA was isolated and then reverse transcribed into cDNA as the sequencing template. Some clones are missing from TCRdb's copy, which holds only in-frame ones; the method was immunoSEQ multiplex PCR. The sample carries fewer than 100,000 clones, roughly 47% recorded once.

The receptor was isolated from a human donor with alopecia areata. The V call is TRBV7-9, the J call TRBJ2-5, with D tentatively TRBD2 (5 bases). Sequences were obtained from CD4+ T cells sorted from blood. CDR3 sequence: CASRSPTKETQYF. CDR3 sequence (DNA): TGTGCCAGCAGATCGCCGACTAAAGAGACCCAGTACTTC. Filled out from reference TRBV7-9 and TRBJ2-5, the complete variable domain reads DTGVSQNPRHKITKRGQNVTFRCDPISEHNRLYWYRQTLGQGPEFLTYFQNEAQLEKSRLLSDRFSAERPKGSFSTLEIQRTEQGDSAMYLCASRSPTKETQYFGPGTRLLVL.